The sequence of this T cell receptor beta chain was determined in a study of T cell responses to AZD1222 COVID-19 vaccine (dated by TCRdb to the early 2020s). Notes on the research overall: AZD1222 recipients given second doses at about 4 weeks or at about 12 weeks were pooled, since spike-specific TCR depth and breadth were not found to differ between the two schedules. TCR sequencing covered 230 or so trial participants: about 210 given two doses of AZD1222 and some 25 given two doses of MenACWY control vaccine. Trial participants were enrolled by age into 18-55, 56-69 and 70-plus year subgroups, with around 150, 28 and 57 TCR-sequenced participants respectively. What the research found in general, with its limitations: Because no samples from the day 14 peak response were available, repertoires could be characterized only after the peak T cell response. Conclusions about previously exposed vaccinees were limited because only 6 or 7 AZD1222 recipients were SARS-CoV-2 seropositive at baseline. CD4 TCRs associated with the vaccine covered the entire spike protein, and the dominant responses were in regions 160-218 and 743-854. Participants were mostly white British and included more females than males, and it was suggested by the authors that clonal diversity may have been underestimated. Reportedly, close to half of the unique spike-specific TCRs recognized epitopes lying outside the regions that are mutated in the B.1.351 and B.1.1.7 variants. Spike-specific TCR breadth and depth rose significantly after two AZD1222 doses compared with day 0 and with MenACWY recipients. In the small 56-69-year group, the increase in depth fell short of significance, most likely because of low power.

Per the publication, the time point label means: baseline before first vaccination. Vaccinee samples were obtained from the UK trials COV001 and COV002, which included a single-blind randomized controlled phase 2/3 trial of AZD1222 (ChAdOx1 nCoV-19) in healthy adults. For TCRbeta chain sequencing, PBMC samples from trial participants were taken at day 0 and at day 28 after the second dose. According to the germline V gene (reference sequence), CDR1 reads LGHDT and CDR2 reads YNNKEL. Spanning cysteine to phenylalanine, the CDR3 consists of 16 amino acids. Only the CDR3 region is kept as DNA, spanning 48 bases read in frame from base 1. Trimming leaves V shorter by 3 bases and J shorter by 5 bases, with the junction holding 8 bases beyond the gene matches. The CDR3 regions of human TCRbeta chains were analyzed by immunosequencing. The paper's processing steps were these. Repertoire TCRs were matched against a reference library of SARS-CoV-2-specific TCRs generated with the MIRA antigen-specificity platform. Breadth meant the fraction of unique TCRs that were SARS-CoV-2-associated, whereas depth meant the fraction of total T cells that were SARS-CoV-2-associated. Using the MIRA data, every spike-specific TCR was mapped to the spike region that the TCR reacted to and assigned to either a CD4 or a CD8 class. Log10-transformed breadth and depth values were compared by one-way ANOVA with Sidak's multiple comparisons tests. Here the immuneACCESS table is served through TCRdb, limited to in-frame sequences with V and J called. Missing clones are a known gap in these copies; in checked studies unresolved V genes cover under half, and the rest lacks a known reason. V, J and clone size are those of that table, while D and trimming were read from the DNA. This sample lists 100,000 to 150,000 clones; approximately 87% were detected once. The top ten constitute 10% of the sample.

With regard to this clone: Its target antigen remains unknown. No base-level quality is on record; no much larger clone is a single base apart.

This sample comprised peripheral blood, obtained on day 0 of AZD1222 vaccination. Rearrangement joined TRBV3-1 (or the pseudogene TRBV3-2) to TRBJ2-5, with TRBD2 identical over 11 junction bases. This receptor was identified in an adult in good health. The CDR3 region has the sequence CASSQGTSGRFETQYF. The DNA is TGTGCCAGCAGCCAGGGGACTAGCGGACGCTTTGAGACCCAGTACTTC.